This TCR beta chain was found in a study of blood T cell repertoires in COVID-19. Repertoires were generated with immunoSEQ multiplex PCR, while TCRdb's copy carries only in-frame clones and drops some. The sample lists approximately 180,000 clones; 85% to 90% were seen once. Germline V CDR1 and CDR2: SGHTA, FQGTGA. Trimming took 4 bases from V and 4 from J; bases not matched to a gene: 2. The CDR3 has 13 amino acids. The clonotype was recovered from a woman aged 70-85 years with COVID-19, enrolled during active disease. The chain is built from TRBV7-3 and TRBJ2-3, with 7 bases matching TRBD2. Specimen: peripheral blood. The chain's CDR3 is CASSSGGPDTQYF. For the CDR3, the DNA is TGTGCCAGCAGCTCGGGAGGCCCAGATACGCAGTATTTT.